One TCR beta chain is described in this entry. In the original analysis: Reference gene primer amplification gave estimated nucleated cell counts. The table came from immunoSEQ multiplex PCR; TCRdb's copy has only in-frame clones and leaves some out. V and J calls and clone size are as listed in that table; D and trimming were resolved from the DNA. Among 270,000 or so clones listed, 83% were seen once. The data belong to a study of blood T cell repertoires in COVID-19. Looking at the study overall: Acute and convalescent COVID-19 specimens originated in the United States, Italy and Spain. PBMCs, B-cell-depleted T cells, or T cells provided the cDNA or gDNA that made up the material.

This clonotype originated in a woman aged 45-59 years who had recovered from COVID-19. The specimen was peripheral blood.

Here the CDR3 DNA reads TGTGCCAGCCGGACCCCGGGGGAGACCCAGTACTTC. It codes for CASRTPGETQYF. The rearrangement uses TRBV6-5 and TRBJ2-5, with D possibly matching TRBD2 (5 bases). CDR1 and CDR2 (germline): MNHEY, SVGAGI. The CDR3 covers 12 residues. The V end was cut by 8 bases, the J end by 5 bases, with 12 bases between.